The 29 T cell receptor beta chains given below trace back to one sample, sequenced in a study of Tregs in tolerant kidney transplant recipients. The table came from immunoSEQ multiplex PCR; TCRdb's copy has only in-frame clones and leaves some out. This table holds tens of thousands of clones, about 90% found once. The specimen sequenced was Tregs from blood. The receptors originated from a human donor in good health.

The genes are TRBV19 and TRBJ1-2, with D possibly matching TRBD1 (5 bases). The CDR3 sequence is 13 residues long. The ends were cut back, 6 bases at V and 5 bases at J, with 13 bases in the middle. Looked up from germline, CDR1 is LNHDA and CDR2 is SQIVND (reference sequence). CDR3 in amino acids: CASRRDSVYGYTF. CDR3 bases: TGTGCCAGTAGGCGTGACAGCGTGTATGGCTACACCTTC.

The J gene is TRBJ1-2, the V gene TRBV5-1; 8 positions agree with TRBD1. The CDR3 length is 12 residues. Germline V lookup: CDR1 SGHRS, CDR2 YFSETQ. V shed 5 bases, J shed 7 bases, and the junction held 4 bases outside the gene matches. CDR3 in DNA: TGCGCCAGCAGAGACCAGGGGGCTGGCTACACCTTC. This encodes CASRDQGAGYTF.

The V and J genes are TRBV18 and TRBJ2-7; D remains unclear. Looked up from germline, CDR1 is KGHSH and CDR2 is LQKENI. The length of the CDR3 is 15 residues. Trimming left V 1 base short and J 2 bases short, with 12 bases between. CDR3 DNA sequence: TGTGCCAGCTCACCACAGCAAGACTTGGCCTACGAGCAGTACTTC. Its protein is CASSPQQDLAYEQYF.

V is TRBV19 and J is TRBJ1-4; 10 bases map to TRBD1. The CDR3 contains 16 residues. Germline assignment: CDR1 LNHDA and CDR2 SQIVND (reference sequence). V dropped 6 bases and J dropped 3; count of bases not matched to a gene: 7. The CDR3 here is CASSQTGGLANEKLFF. CDR3 coding DNA: TGTGCCAGTAGCCAGACAGGGGGCTTGGCTAATGAAAAACTGTTTTTT.

The chain couples TRBV29-1 to TRBJ2-3; 8 bases align to TRBD1. The length of the CDR3 is 15 residues. The ends lost 6 bases at V and 2 bases at J; junction bases unmatched: 10. Germline values: CDR1 SQVTM, CDR2 ANQGSEA. CDR3 sequence reads: CSVRTGTGATDTQYF. The CDR3, as DNA: TGCAGCGTGAGAACCGGGACAGGAGCCACAGATACGCAGTATTTT.

The chain couples TRBV5-1 to TRBJ1-1; TRBD1 aligns across 8 bases. The CDR3 has 13 residues. The J segment lost 4 bases and the V segment lost 1 base, leaving 0 bases of the junction unmatched. CDR1 is SGHRS, CDR2 YFSETQ, per germline. The CDR3 nucleotides are TGCGCCAGCAGCTTGCAGGGGGCCACTGAAGCTTTCTTT. Protein: CASSLQGATEAFF.

This clone has more than one count but fewer than ten. This chain uses TRBV7-6 with TRBJ2-1; tentative D call: TRBD2 (6 bases). Germline V gives CDR1 SGHVS, CDR2 FNYEAQ. CDR3 size: 17 residues. V lost 5 bases and J lost 9, with 26 bases in between. CDR3: CASSPLFDAGKVGEQFF. CDR3 coding DNA: TGTGCCAGCAGCCCGCTGTTTGACGCGGGGAAAGTAGGTGAGCAGTTCTTC. The full variable domain, with the rest looked up from reference TRBV7-6 and TRBJ2-1, is GAGVSQSPRYKVTKRGQDVALRCDPISGHVSLYWYRQALGQGPEFLTYFNYEAQQDKSGLPNDRFSAERPEGSISTLTIQRTEQRDSAMYRCASSPLFDAGKVGEQFFGPGTRLTVL.

The chain employs TRBV7-8 and TRBJ2-7; 7 nucleotides match TRBD1. The junction had 1 base not matched to a gene; V was cut back by 1 base and J by 4 bases. The germline V gene encodes CDR1 SGHVS and CDR2 FQNEAQ. The CDR3 totals 13 residues. CDR3 sequence (DNA): TGTGCCAGCAGCTTAGTGACAGGGTACGAGCAGTACTTC. As protein: CASSLVTGYEQYF.

This sequence joins TRBV4-1 and TRBJ1-2; 7 bases line up with TRBD1. Trimming took 4 bases from V and 14 from J; bases not matched to a gene: 13. This CDR3 comprises 13 residues. Per germline, CDR1 MGHRA and CDR2 YSYEKL. The CDR3 nucleotides are TGCGCCAGCAGCCCCGTAGGACAGGTACCTAAGACCTTC. This translates into CASSPVGQVPKTF.

The CDR3 region is CASSYGSDRVSGNTIYF. The CDR3 DNA is TGTGCCAGCAGCTATGGAAGCGACAGGGTCTCGGGAAACACCATATATTTT. The chain joins TRBV9 to TRBJ1-3; TRBD1 matches at 7 bases. The CDR3 covers 17 residues. The germline gives CDR1 SGDLS, CDR2 YYNGEE. V shed 4 bases and J 4 bases; nucleotides not matched to a gene: 14.

This clone has a single count. This sequence joins TRBV5-4 and TRBJ2-2, with 7 bases matching TRBD1. V dropped 3 bases and J dropped 3; count of bases not matched to a gene: 14. Germline V gives CDR1 SGHNT, CDR2 YYREEE (reference sequence). This CDR3 has 18 residues. The CDR3 DNA reads TGTGCCAGCAGCTCCTCCGGGGTGCGACAGGGCGACACCGGGGAGCTGTTTTTT. This gives the protein CASSSSGVRQGDTGELFF. Full variable domain (missing parts from reference TRBV5-4 and TRBJ2-2): ETGVTQSPTHLIKTRGQQVTLRCSSQSGHNTVSWYQQALGQGPQFIFQYYREEENGRGNFPPRFSGLQFPNYSSELNVNALELDDSALYLCASSSSGVRQGDTGELFFGEGSRLTVL.

The chain employs TRBV30 and TRBJ2-7; D remains unclear. Germline V gives CDR1 GTSNPN, CDR2 SVGIG (reference sequence). This CDR3 is built from 14 residues. Trimming took 0 bases from V and 0 from J, leaving 9 bases between them. DNA of the CDR3: TGTGCCTGGAGTGTACACAGAAGCTCCTACGAGCAGTACTTC. It yields the protein CAWSVHRSSYEQYF.

J is TRBJ2-3 and V is TRBV27, with 8 nucleotides matching TRBD2. Trimming cost V 5 bases and J 2 bases; bases outside gene matches: 9. Germline CDR1 reads MNHEY; CDR2 reads SMNVEV (reference sequence). The CDR3 is 16 amino acids. The DNA for the CDR3 is TGTGCCAGCAGTACTCCCGGCGGGAGGCACACAGATACGCAGTATTTT. It is translated as CASSTPGGRHTDTQYF.

The chain couples TRBV4-1 to TRBJ1-2; D is unresolved. The CDR3 extends over 14 amino acids. CDR1 and CDR2 (germline): MGHRA, YSYEKL. The ends were cut back, 2 bases at V and 6 bases at J, with 13 bases in the middle. CDR3 loop: CASSQPGSGDGYTF. The CDR3 DNA is TGCGCCAGCAGCCAACCCGGGAGTGGCGATGGCTACACCTTC.

The chain carries TRBV9 and TRBJ2-1, with 9 bases that match TRBD2. Trimming took 4 bases from V and 7 from J; bases not matched to a gene: 15. CDR1 SGDLS and CDR2 YYNGEE come from the germline V gene. CDR3 length: 17 amino acids. The CDR3 spells CASSTRVNSGGGNEQFF. The CDR3 DNA reads as TGTGCCAGCAGCACCAGAGTAAATAGCGGGGGTGGTAATGAGCAGTTCTTC.

The chain employs TRBV7-9 and TRBJ2-3; D ambiguous. The CDR3 is 10 amino acids. The germline gives CDR1 SEHNR, CDR2 FQNEAQ (reference sequence). The V end lost 5 bases, the J end lost 14 bases, and 11 bases lay between the germline ends. Here the CDR3 DNA reads TGTGCCAGCAGCGCCCCCCCCCGGTATTTT. Translating it yields CASSAPPRYF.

This clone occurred once. J is TRBJ1-2 and V is TRBV7-9; D not certain. This CDR3 is built from 13 residues. Germline lookup yields CDR1 SEHNR and CDR2 FQNEAQ (reference sequence). V lost 5 bases and J 8 bases, leaving 15 bases between the germline ends. The CDR3 nucleotides are TGTGCCAGCAGCCTTGGTCCGGTTGGAGGCTACACCTTC. Its translation: CASSLGPVGGYTF.

V usage is TRBV10-3 and J usage is TRBJ1-5, with D possibly matching TRBD1 (5 bases). Germline-derived CDR1 and CDR2 are ENHRY and SYGVKD. Trimming cost V 4 bases and J 5 bases, with 18 bases left between them. The length of the CDR3 is 16 residues. The CDR3 sequence: CAISARDPGPYQPQHF. The CDR3 DNA sequence: TGTGCCATCAGTGCCCGGGACCCCGGTCCCTATCAGCCCCAGCATTTT.

For this clone: One junction end does not reproduce the germline sequence, and a read error may be involved. Other DNA sequences in this sample translate to the same CDR3. The chain uses TRBV5-1 and TRBJ2-3; D unresolved. Germline CDR1 SGHRS, CDR2 YFSETQ. The CDR3 loop spans 16 amino acids. CDR3 in DNA: TGCGCTAGCAGCCGCACCTCCCGGGCCTTCAAGGATACGCAGTATTTT. It codes for CASSRTSRAFKDTQYF.

The chain links TRBV4-1 to TRBJ1-2; D call uncertain. CDR1 and CDR2 from the germline V gene are MGHRA and YSYEKL. This CDR3 comprises 13 residues. Trimming left V 2 bases short and J 3 bases short, with 7 bases between. CDR3 nucleotides: TGCGCCAGCAGCCAAACAGTGGACTATGGCTACACCTTC. Translated, it gives CASSQTVDYGYTF.

This chain uses TRBV29-1 with TRBJ2-1, with 13 nucleotides matching TRBD2. V trimming: 5 bases; J trimming: 4 bases; junction bases outside the gene matches: 5. Germline CDR1 is SQVTM and CDR2 is ANQGSEA. The CDR3 runs 15 residues. In nucleotides, the CDR3 is TGCAGCGTTCATGGACTAGCGGGGGCATACAATGAGCAGTTCTTC. Its protein product is CSVHGLAGAYNEQFF.

This chain joins TRBV13 and TRBJ2-6, with 8 bases aligning to TRBD1. V trimming: 3 bases; J trimming: 2 bases; junction bases outside the gene matches: 9. CDR1 is PRHDT and CDR2 is FYEKMQ in the germline V gene (reference sequence). CDR3 size: 18 residues. The CDR3 region has the DNA TGTGCCAGCAGCTTTCGGACAGGGATCCGCCCTGGGGCCAACGTCCTGACTTTC. It codes for CASSFRTGIRPGANVLTF.

This chain joins TRBV4-2 and TRBJ2-7, with 9 bases that match TRBD1. Germline V CDR1 and CDR2: LGHNA, YNFKEQ. The CDR3 length is 15 residues. V lost 2 bases to trimming and J lost 2 bases; unmatched junction nucleotides: 4. The CDR3 loop reads CASSQPGQGTYEQYF. The CDR3 bases are TGTGCCAGCAGCCAACCGGGACAGGGAACCTACGAGCAGTACTTC.

The CDR3 bases are TGTGCCAGCAGCGAAGGGACATCTGACGTCTACGAGCAGTACTTC. It encodes CASSEGTSDVYEQYF. V gene TRBV5-6 combines with J gene TRBJ2-7, with D possibly being TRBD1 (6 bases). The V gene lost 4 bases and the J gene lost 3 bases, with 17 bases spanning the gap. The CDR3 extends over 15 amino acids. CDR1 is SGHDT, CDR2 YYEEEE, per germline.

This chain connects TRBV11-1 to TRBJ1-2; 7 bases line up with TRBD1. Germline CDR1 SGHAT, CDR2 FQDESV (reference sequence). The CDR3 is made up of 13 amino acids. J was trimmed by 4 bases and V by 5 bases; bases with no gene match: 4. CDR3 nucleotide sequence: TGTGCCAGCAGCCAGGGACAGTTCTATGGCTACACCTTC. It specifies CASSQGQFYGYTF.

V and J are TRBV6-5 and TRBJ1-2, with D uncertain. Trimming left V 7 bases short and J 3 bases short, with 12 bases between. Per the germline V gene, CDR1 is MNHEY and CDR2 is SVGAGI. This CDR3 has 13 residues. The CDR3 region is CASIGDGYYGYTF. The CDR3, as DNA: TGTGCCAGCATCGGAGACGGATACTATGGCTACACCTTC.

The V gene is TRBV19, the J gene TRBJ2-1, with D perhaps TRBD1 or TRBD2 (7 bases each). Germline values: CDR1 LNHDA, CDR2 SQIVND (reference sequence). This CDR3 has 15 residues. With 5 bases removed from V and 0 bases from J, the gap between germline ends came to 11 bases. DNA of the CDR3: TGTGCCAGTAGTCAGGGGGGGGCCTCCTACAATGAGCAGTTCTTC. As protein: CASSQGGASYNEQFF. The full variable domain, its missing parts supplied by reference TRBV19 and TRBJ2-1, is DGGITQSPKYLFRKEGQNVTLSCEQNLNHDAMYWYRQDPGQGLRLIYYSQIVNDFQKGDIAEGYSVSREKKESFPLTVTSAQKNPTAFYLCASSQGGASYNEQFFGPGTRLTVL.

The DNA of the CDR3 is TGTGCCAGCTCACCACCAGGGGACGAGACCCAGTACTTC. The encoded protein is CASSPPGDETQYF. This chain joins TRBV18 and TRBJ2-5; either TRBD1 or TRBD2 may supply D (5 bases each). The length of the CDR3 is 13 residues. The V end was cut by 0 bases, the J end by 5 bases, with 7 bases between. Germline CDR1 is KGHSH and CDR2 is LQKENI. Filled out from reference TRBV18 and TRBJ2-5, the complete variable domain reads NAGVMQNPRHLVRRRGQEARLRCSPMKGHSHVYWYRQLPEEGLKFMVYLQKENIIDESGMPKERFSAEFPKEGPSILRIQQVVRGDSAAYFCASSPPGDETQYFGPGTRLLVL.

V gene TRBV7-8 combines with J gene TRBJ1-1, with D possibly being TRBD1 (6 bases). CDR1 SGHVS and CDR2 FQNEAQ come from the germline V gene. CDR3 length equals 17 residues. Trimming shortened V by 5 bases and J by 5 bases, and 24 bases separated the two germline ends. The CDR3 sequence: CASSLRPGAAIWTEAFF. The CDR3 DNA is TGTGCCAGCAGCCTCCGGCCAGGGGCGGCTATTTGGACTGAAGCTTTCTTT.